One and the same sample provided the 27 T cell receptor beta chains below, sequenced in a study of CD8 T cells in Susac syndrome. RNA in amounts of about 0.5 to 1 ug was reverse transcribed with random hexamers. TCRdb reprocessed the immunoSEQ multiplex PCR reads with MiXCR, giving one entry per CDR3 protein. The table records about 150,000 distinct CDR3 sequences, around 96% of them present only once. The material sequenced was CD8+ T cells from PBMCs. These receptors were collected from a human donor with multiple sclerosis.

This clonotype was observed once. The chain recombines TRBV14 with TRBJ2-7; D possibly corresponds to TRBD2 (5 bases). The CDR3 totals 14 residues. V lost 2 bases to trimming and J lost 2 bases, with 10 bases between them. Germline V gene lookup returns CDR1 SGHDN and CDR2 FVKESK. The CDR3 DNA reads TGTGCCAGCAGCCAATCCGGGATTACCTACGAGCAGTACTTC. Translating it yields CASSQSGITYEQYF.

J is TRBJ1-1 and V is TRBV3-1; no clear D. V dropped 0 bases and J dropped 0 bases, with 8 bases sitting between them. This CDR3 comprises 15 residues. The germline V gene encodes CDR1 LGHDT and CDR2 YNNKEL (reference sequence). The CDR3 loop reads CASSQDPNMNTEAFF. The CDR3 nucleotides read TGTGCCAGCAGCCAAGACCCGAATATGAACACTGAAGCTTTCTTT.

The V gene is TRBV23-1, the J gene TRBJ1-2, with D perhaps TRBD1 (6 bases). TRBV23-1 is marked as an open reading frame, function uncertain. This CDR3 is built from 13 residues. The V end was cut by 8 bases, the J end by 8 bases, with 18 bases between. The CDR3 is CASPKGGTEGYTF. In DNA, the CDR3 is TGCGCCAGCCCCAAAGGGGGGACGGAGGGCTACACCTTC.

J is TRBJ1-1 and V is TRBV20-1; tentative D call: TRBD1 (5 bases). Germline CDR1 and CDR2: DFQATT and SNEGSKA (reference sequence). Trimming left V 4 bases short and J 3 bases short, with 15 bases between. There are 14 residues in the CDR3. The CDR3 region is CSAKEGELHTEAFF. The CDR3, as DNA: TGCAGTGCTAAGGAAGGGGAGCTGCACACTGAAGCTTTCTTT.

The chain has TRBV4-1 and TRBJ1-1, with a tentative D call TRBD1 (5 bases). CDR1 MGHRA and CDR2 YSYEKL come from the germline V gene. This CDR3 region has 16 residues. V was cut by 1 base and J by 1 base, with 13 bases left in between. The CDR3 region has the DNA TGCGCCAGCAGCCAAGTGGAGGGACTGCGGAACACTGAAGCTTTCTTT. Protein sequence: CASSQVEGLRNTEAFF.

This chain links TRBV6-6 with TRBJ2-7, with TRBD1 matching over 10 bases. The junction had 13 bases not matched to a gene; V was cut back by 7 bases and J by 4 bases. Germline V gene sequence: CDR1 MNHNY, CDR2 SVGAGI (reference sequence). This CDR3 has 16 residues. CDR3 residues: CASTTQGTGVKYEQYF. CDR3 coding DNA: TGTGCCAGCACCACGCAAGGGACAGGGGTCAAGTACGAGCAGTACTTC.

This chain joins TRBV7-9 and TRBJ1-1, with 11 bases matching TRBD1. This CDR3 has 14 residues. Germline CDR1 SEHNR, CDR2 FQNEAQ (reference sequence). The V and J ends lost 5 bases and 3 bases, in that order; junction bases with no gene match: 2. This chain's CDR3 is CASSTGQGDTEAFF. CDR3 nucleotide sequence: TGTGCCAGCAGCACGGGACAGGGGGACACTGAAGCTTTCTTT. Variable domain in full (rest from reference TRBV7-9 and TRBJ1-1): DTGVSQNPRHKITKRGQNVTFRCDPISEHNRLYWYRQTLGQGPEFLTYFQNEAQLEKSRLLSDRFSAERPKGSFSTLEIQRTEQGDSAMYLCASSTGQGDTEAFFGQGTRLTVV.

The rearrangement joins TRBV29-1 to TRBJ1-1, with 7 nucleotides matching TRBD1. Unmatched junction bases numbered 14, after V lost 4 bases and J lost 3 bases. The V gene's germline CDR1 is SQVTM and CDR2 ANQGSEA. CDR3 length: 16 amino acids. CDR3 coding DNA: TGCAGCGTTGTAGGAGGGGGCGCGAATGGGTACACTGAAGCTTTCTTT. This gives the protein CSVVGGGANGYTEAFF.

The chain has TRBV27 and TRBJ2-7; 9 bases fit TRBD1. Germline V gene sequence: CDR1 MNHEY, CDR2 SMNVEV (reference sequence). CDR3 length: 16 amino acids. V was clipped by 3 bases and J by 4 bases; unmatched bases: 10. CDR3 nucleotide sequence: TGTGCCAGCAGTTTGCTTGGAGGGACAGGGATATACGAGCAGTACTTC. This translates into CASSLLGGTGIYEQYF.

The chain links TRBV27 to TRBJ2-1; 11 positions agree with TRBD2. Germline assignment: CDR1 MNHEY and CDR2 SMNVEV (reference sequence). Germline trimming cut 4 bases from V and 5 bases from J; bases unmatched to any gene: 13. This CDR3 region has 18 residues. The CDR3: CASSSPFMISGGDNEQFF. The CDR3 DNA reads TGTGCCAGCAGTTCCCCTTTTATGATTAGCGGGGGGGACAATGAGCAGTTCTTC.

The J gene is TRBJ1-5, the V gene TRBV28; no clear D gene. Trimming pared 7 bases from V and 4 bases from J, leaving 17 bases between. Germline CDR1 reads MDHEN; CDR2 reads SYDVKM. The CDR3 length is 15 residues. The CDR3 bases are TGTGCCAGCACCCCGGCCCGGGAAATAAATCAGCCCCAGCATTTT. Translation gives CASTPAREINQPQHF.

V is TRBV9 and J is TRBJ1-1; 7 bases match TRBD1. With 3 bases clipped from V and 10 bases from J, the junction kept 15 bases outside the gene matches. The CDR3 is made up of 15 amino acids. Germline V gene lookup returns CDR1 SGDLS and CDR2 YYNGEE. CDR3 amino acids: CASSASMTGMVGAFF. The CDR3 DNA reads TGTGCCAGCAGCGCCTCAATGACAGGGATGGTGGGAGCTTTCTTT.

The chain couples TRBV27 to TRBJ1-3; D ambiguous. Trimming took 2 bases from V and 0 from J, leaving 8 bases between them. The CDR3 has 15 residues. Germline CDR1 and CDR2: MNHEY and SMNVEV (reference sequence). The CDR3 bases are TGTGCCAGCAGTTTAGGTCCCCTCTCTGGAAACACCATATATTTT. Encoded protein: CASSLGPLSGNTIYF.

The chain combines TRBV7-9 with TRBJ2-5; D possibly corresponds to TRBD2 (6 bases). The CDR3 contains 15 residues. Trimming shortened V by 5 bases and J by 5 bases, and 18 bases separated the two germline ends. Germline V CDR1 and CDR2: SEHNR, FQNEAQ (reference sequence). The CDR3 DNA reads TGTGCCAGCAGCCGCGGAGGGCAGGACGGGGAGACCCAGTACTTC. The encoded protein is CASSRGGQDGETQYF.

The V and J genes are TRBV7-2 and TRBJ2-1; the D is unclear. Germline CDR1 and CDR2: SGHTA and FQGNSA. CDR3 length: 16 amino acids. V lost 0 bases, J lost 4 bases, and 13 bases lay in between. The CDR3 sequence is CASSLAITVGYNEQFF. CDR3 nucleotides: TGTGCCAGCAGCTTAGCTATAACAGTCGGATACAATGAGCAGTTCTTC. The full variable domain, in which reference TRBV7-2 and TRBJ2-1 provide the parts outside the CDR3, is GAGVSQSPSNKVTEKGKDVELRCDPISGHTALYWYRQSLGQGLEFLIYFQGNSAPDKSGLPSDRFSAERTGGSVSTLTIQRTQQEDSAVYLCASSLAITVGYNEQFFGPGTRLTVL.

The J gene is TRBJ2-7, the V gene TRBV5-4, with a possible D match to TRBD1 (6 bases). Germline V gene sequence: CDR1 SGHNT, CDR2 YYREEE (reference sequence). V was pared by 6 bases and J by 3 bases, with 10 bases between. The CDR3 is 12 amino acids. The CDR3 DNA reads TGTGCCAGCACCGGGGACAACTACGAGCAGTACTTC. Protein sequence: CASTGDNYEQYF.

The chain carries TRBV20-1 and TRBJ1-5, with D hard to call. V gave up 6 bases and J gave up 9 bases, with 18 bases separating them. This CDR3 is 13 amino acids long. Germline CDR1 reads DFQATT; CDR2 reads SNEGSKA (reference sequence). CDR3: CSAGSGRLSPQHF. The CDR3 DNA follows: TGCAGTGCGGGGTCGGGGAGACTGTCGCCCCAGCATTTT.

This chain uses TRBV7-9 with TRBJ2-7; 7 bases line up with TRBD2. V shed 5 bases, J shed 7 bases, and the junction held 20 bases outside the gene matches. The germline CDR1 and CDR2 sequences are SEHNR and FQNEAQ (reference sequence). The length of the CDR3 is 17 residues. The CDR3 is CASSHPVGSGDVWEQYF. The CDR3 region has the DNA TGTGCCAGCAGCCACCCCGTTGGCAGCGGGGACGTGTGGGAGCAGTACTTC.

This sequence joins TRBV9 and TRBJ2-3; unclear D gene. The V and J ends lost 4 bases and 0 bases respectively, with 18 bases between them. Germline V gene data show CDR1 as SGDLS and CDR2 as YYNGEE. This CDR3 comprises 17 residues. In DNA form, the CDR3 reads TGTGCCAGCAGCCTCCGGAAGGTTGGCGGTAGCACAGATACGCAGTATTTT. Protein: CASSLRKVGGSTDTQYF.

V and J are TRBV23-1 and TRBJ1-2, with D unclear. TRBV23-1 is sorted into the ORF group, with uncertain function. CDR3 length: 14 amino acids. Deletions cut 6 bases from V and 6 bases from J, with 17 bases between. CDR3 loop: CASSRLTETDGYTF. The CDR3 DNA is TGCGCCAGCAGCCGTCTCACAGAGACGGATGGCTACACCTTC.

The V call is TRBV30, the J call TRBJ2-3; perhaps TRBD2 as D (7 bases). CDR3 size: 13 residues. CDR1 is GTSNPN, CDR2 SVGIG, per germline (reference sequence). Trimming shortened V by 3 bases and J by 7 bases, and 14 bases separated the two germline ends. CDR3 bases: TGTGCCTGGAGGGGAAGGGGGGGGAATACGCAGTATTTT. Its translation: CAWRGRGGNTQYF.

The V call is TRBV6-6, the J call TRBJ1-5; 7 nucleotides match TRBD1. CDR1 is MNHNY, CDR2 SVGAGI, per germline (reference sequence). Germline trimming cut 6 bases from V and 2 bases from J; bases unmatched to any gene: 10. This CDR3 has 16 residues. CDR3 DNA sequence: TGTGCCAGCAGGCCCCAAAACAGGGGCGGCAATCAGCCCCAGCATTTT. Amino acids: CASRPQNRGGNQPQHF.

The count of this clonotype is one. The rearrangement joins TRBV29-1 to TRBJ2-2; TRBD1 is a possible D gene (5 bases). Germline CDR1 reads SQVTM; CDR2 reads ANQGSEA. CDR3 size: 13 residues. The V and J ends lost 5 bases and 2 bases respectively, with 9 bases between them. CDR3 sequence reads: CSVQQENTGELFF. The CDR3 coding sequence is TGCAGCGTTCAACAGGAAAACACCGGGGAGCTGTTTTTT.

The chain uses TRBV6-2 or TRBV6-3 and TRBJ2-1, with 7 positions matching TRBD1. V gave up 5 bases and J gave up 8 bases; unmatched junction bases: 9. The CDR3 sequence is 14 residues long. Germline CDR1 MNHEY, CDR2 SVGEGT. CDR3 residues: CASSLMTGFDEQFF. The CDR3 DNA is TGTGCCAGCAGTCTAATGACAGGGTTCGATGAGCAGTTCTTC.

V is TRBV11-2 and J is TRBJ2-1; D is possibly TRBD1 (5 bases). CDR1 and CDR2 from the germline V gene are SGHAT and FQNNGV. This CDR3 is built from 13 residues. Trimming pared 0 bases from V and 7 bases from J, leaving 7 bases between. CDR3 loop: CASSLDQGNEQFF. The CDR3 DNA reads as TGTGCCAGCAGCTTAGACCAGGGTAATGAGCAGTTCTTC.

The chain uses TRBV29-1 and TRBJ2-3, with D tentatively TRBD2 (7 bases). The length of the CDR3 is 16 residues. Trimming took 0 bases from V and 1 from J, leaving 14 bases between them. CDR1 and CDR2 from the germline V gene are SQVTM and ANQGSEA. This chain's CDR3 is CSVEEMGGRGTDTQYF. Here the CDR3 DNA reads TGCAGCGTTGAAGAAATGGGGGGGCGAGGCACAGATACGCAGTATTTT.

The rearrangement links TRBV2 to TRBJ2-2; weak D call: TRBD1 (6 bases). The CDR3 has 13 amino acids. V lost 7 bases to trimming and J lost 3 bases, with 9 bases between them. Germline lookup yields CDR1 SNHLY and CDR2 FYNNEI. CDR3 residues: CASKGDYTGELFF. CDR3 nucleotide sequence: TGTGCCAGCAAGGGGGATTACACCGGGGAGCTGTTTTTT.